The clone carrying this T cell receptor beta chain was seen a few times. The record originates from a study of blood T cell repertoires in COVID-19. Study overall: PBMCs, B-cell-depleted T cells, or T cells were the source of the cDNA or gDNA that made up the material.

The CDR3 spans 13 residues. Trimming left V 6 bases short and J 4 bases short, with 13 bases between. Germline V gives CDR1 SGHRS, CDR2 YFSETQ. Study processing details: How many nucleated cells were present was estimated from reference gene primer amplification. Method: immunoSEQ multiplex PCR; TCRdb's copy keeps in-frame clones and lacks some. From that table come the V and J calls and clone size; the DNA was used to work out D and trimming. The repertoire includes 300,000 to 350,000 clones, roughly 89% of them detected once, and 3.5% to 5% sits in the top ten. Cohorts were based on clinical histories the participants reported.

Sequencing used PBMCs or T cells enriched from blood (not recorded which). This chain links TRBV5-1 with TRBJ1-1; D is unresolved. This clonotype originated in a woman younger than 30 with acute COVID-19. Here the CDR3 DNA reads TGCGCCAGCACCCTCCCGGGGTCCACTGAAGCTTTCTTT. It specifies CASTLPGSTEAFF.